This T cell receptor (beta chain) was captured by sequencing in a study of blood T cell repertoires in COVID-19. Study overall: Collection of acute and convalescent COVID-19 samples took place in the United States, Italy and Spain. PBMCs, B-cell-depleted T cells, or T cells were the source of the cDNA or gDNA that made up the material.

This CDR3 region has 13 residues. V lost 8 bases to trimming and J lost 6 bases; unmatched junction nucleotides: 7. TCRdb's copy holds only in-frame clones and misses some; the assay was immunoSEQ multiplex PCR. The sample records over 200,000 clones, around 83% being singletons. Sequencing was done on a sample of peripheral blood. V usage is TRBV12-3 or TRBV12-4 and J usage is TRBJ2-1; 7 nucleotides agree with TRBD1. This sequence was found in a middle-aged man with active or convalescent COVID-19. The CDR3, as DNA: TGTGCCAGCCATGGGGCAGGGGGCAATGAGCAGTTCTTC. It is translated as CASHGAGGNEQFF.